A selection of T cell receptor beta chains follows, all from one sample in a study of neurological immune-mediated disorders. Each CDR3 protein is one row after TCRdb ran MiXCR on the 5' RACE reads. This sample has 20,000 to 25,000 distinct CDR3 sequences; 6.2% occur once, and the top ten carry over 35%. Sample: CD8+ T cells from blood. All receptors derive from a man aged 18 to 29 in good health. The CDR3 runs from the conserved cysteine through the conserved F or W. D genes are given only for firm matches. Some rows have no size entry. The others give once, few or many, or a class for an expanded clone.

v_call: TRBV7-9; clone_size: many; d_call: NA; j_call: TRBJ2-7; cdr3_aa: CASSSPLRASSEISYEQYF; cdr3_nt: TGTGCCAGCAGCTCACCACTCCGGGCCTCTAGCGAGATCTCCTACGAGCAGTACTTC
v_call: TRBV5-5; clone_size: many; d_call: NA; j_call: TRBJ2-7; cdr3_aa: CASTYGGNGAAYEQYF; cdr3_nt: TGTGCCAGCACTTATGGGGGTAACGGGGCGGCCTACGAGCAGTACTTC
v_call: TRBV5-1; clone_size: many; d_call: TRBD1; j_call: TRBJ2-2; cdr3_aa: CASSGTGGTGELFF; cdr3_nt: TGCGCCAGCAGCGGGACAGGGGGCACCGGGGAGCTGTTTTTT
v_call: TRBV20-1; clone_size: many; d_call: NA; j_call: TRBJ2-7; cdr3_aa: CSARGTDDYEQYF; cdr3_nt: TGCAGTGCTAGAGGGACAGACGATTACGAGCAGTACTTC
v_call: TRBV5-6; clone_size: many; d_call: NA; j_call: TRBJ2-5; cdr3_aa: CASSLGGAETQYF; cdr3_nt: TGTGCCAGCAGCTTAGGGGGGGCTGAGACCCAGTACTTC
v_call: TRBV20-1; clone_size: many; d_call: NA; j_call: TRBJ2-1; cdr3_aa: CSARTDFRNYNEQFF; cdr3_nt: TGCAGTGCTAGGACCGACTTCCGTAACTACAATGAGCAGTTCTTC
v_call: TRBV5-6; clone_size: many; d_call: TRBD1; j_call: TRBJ1-1; cdr3_aa: CASSGPGQGGAAFF; cdr3_nt: TGTGCCAGCAGCGGGCCGGGACAGGGTGGCGCAGCTTTCTTT
v_call: TRBV7-8; clone_size: many; d_call: NA; j_call: TRBJ1-1; cdr3_aa: CASSFSRGLNTEAFF; cdr3_nt: TGTGCCAGCAGCTTTTCCCGGGGATTAAACACTGAAGCTTTCTTT
v_call: TRBV5-1; clone_size: many; d_call: NA; j_call: TRBJ1-5; cdr3_aa: CASSLDSNQPQHF; cdr3_nt: TGCGCCAGCAGCTTGGACAGCAATCAGCCCCAGCATTTT
v_call: TRBV7-9; clone_size: many; d_call: NA; j_call: TRBJ1-4; cdr3_aa: CASSSRGQGKLFF; cdr3_nt: TGTGCCAGCAGCTCTCGGGGGCAGGGAAAACTGTTTTTT
v_call: TRBV5-1; clone_size: many; d_call: TRBD2; j_call: TRBJ2-7; cdr3_aa: CASSFTGGGEQYF; cdr3_nt: TGCGCCAGCAGCTTCACGGGAGGGGGCGAGCAGTACTTC
v_call: TRBV6-2/TRBV6-3; clone_size: many; d_call: NA; j_call: TRBJ1-1; cdr3_aa: CASSYRRGGTEAFF; cdr3_nt: TGTGCCAGCAGTTACCGGAGGGGGGGCACTGAAGCTTTCTTT
v_call: TRBV5-1; clone_size: many; d_call: NA; j_call: TRBJ2-2; cdr3_aa: CASSFGYLSGELFF; cdr3_nt: TGCGCCAGCAGCTTTGGGTATTTGTCTGGGGAGCTGTTTTTT
v_call: TRBV12-3/TRBV12-4; clone_size: many; d_call: NA; j_call: TRBJ2-2; cdr3_aa: CASGGSYTGELFF; cdr3_nt: TGTGCCAGCGGTGGCAGCTACACCGGGGAGCTGTTTTTT
v_call: TRBV29-1; clone_size: many; d_call: TRBD1; j_call: TRBJ2-7; cdr3_aa: CSVLGQGYYEQYF; cdr3_nt: TGCAGTGTATTGGGACAGGGATACTACGAGCAGTACTTC
v_call: TRBV11-2; clone_size: many; d_call: NA; j_call: TRBJ2-1; cdr3_aa: CASSLEAGNEQFF; cdr3_nt: TGTGCCAGCAGCTTAGAGGCAGGGAATGAGCAGTTCTTC
v_call: TRBV20-1; clone_size: many; d_call: NA; j_call: TRBJ2-7; cdr3_aa: CSAPSRGGEQYF; cdr3_nt: TGCAGTGCTCCGTCTCGAGGGGGCGAGCAGTACTTC
v_call: TRBV5-1; clone_size: many; d_call: NA; j_call: TRBJ2-5; cdr3_aa: CASSHQETQYF; cdr3_nt: TGCGCCAGCAGCCACCAAGAGACCCAGTACTTC
v_call: TRBV10-3; clone_size: many; d_call: NA; j_call: TRBJ2-7; cdr3_aa: CAISESESVLYEQYF; cdr3_nt: TGTGCCATCAGTGAATCGGAATCCGTTCTCTACGAGCAGTACTTC
v_call: TRBV27; clone_size: many; d_call: NA; j_call: TRBJ1-4; cdr3_aa: CASSLGALGAEKLFF; cdr3_nt: TGTGCCAGCAGTTTAGGCGCATTGGGGGCGGAAAAACTGTTTTTT
v_call: TRBV19; clone_size: many; d_call: TRBD2; j_call: TRBJ2-1; cdr3_aa: CASSGGLNEQFF; cdr3_nt: TGTGCCAGTAGCGGGGGGTTGAATGAGCAGTTCTTC
v_call: TRBV7-6; clone_size: many; d_call: TRBD2; j_call: TRBJ2-7; cdr3_aa: CASSLYGTSGRLDEQYF; cdr3_nt: TGTGCCAGCAGCCTATACGGGACTAGCGGACGTTTGGACGAGCAGTACTTC
v_call: TRBV7-9; clone_size: many; d_call: NA; j_call: TRBJ1-2; cdr3_aa: CASSLVVPPGYGYTF; cdr3_nt: TGTGCCAGCAGCTTAGTGGTCCCACCGGGCTATGGCTACACCTTC
v_call: TRBV9; clone_size: many; d_call: NA; j_call: TRBJ1-2; cdr3_aa: CASSEDGGSGYTF; cdr3_nt: TGTGCCAGCAGTGAAGACGGGGGGTCAGGCTACACCTTC
v_call: TRBV7-2; clone_size: many; d_call: NA; j_call: TRBJ1-1; cdr3_aa: CASSPQGLNTEAFF; cdr3_nt: TGTGCCAGCAGTCCACAGGGATTGAACACTGAAGCTTTCTTT
v_call: TRBV5-1; clone_size: many; d_call: TRBD1; j_call: TRBJ2-2; cdr3_aa: CASSFRPGQGSLGELFF; cdr3_nt: TGCGCCAGCAGCTTCCGGCCGGGACAGGGAAGCTTGGGGGAGCTGTTTTTT
v_call: TRBV5-6; clone_size: many; d_call: NA; j_call: TRBJ2-3; cdr3_aa: CASSLQQNTQYF; cdr3_nt: TGTGCCAGCAGCTTGCAGCAAAATACGCAGTATTTT
v_call: TRBV10-3; clone_size: many; d_call: NA; j_call: TRBJ2-1; cdr3_aa: CAISGQDAGGPEQFF; cdr3_nt: TGTGCCATCAGTGGACAGGACGCCGGGGGACCTGAGCAGTTCTTC
v_call: TRBV7-9; clone_size: many; d_call: TRBD1; j_call: TRBJ1-2; cdr3_aa: CASDPGQGANYGYTF; cdr3_nt: TGTGCCAGCGACCCAGGGCAGGGGGCAAACTATGGCTACACCTTC
v_call: TRBV20-1; clone_size: many; d_call: NA; j_call: TRBJ2-1; cdr3_aa: CSARRISYNEQFF; cdr3_nt: TGCAGTGCTAGGCGGATCTCCTACAATGAGCAGTTCTTC
v_call: TRBV4-3; clone_size: many; d_call: TRBD2; j_call: TRBJ2-1; cdr3_aa: CASSQEDGLGYNEQFF; cdr3_nt: TGCGCCAGCAGCCAAGAGGACGGACTAGGATACAATGAGCAGTTCTTC
v_call: TRBV11-1; clone_size: many; d_call: NA; j_call: TRBJ2-7; cdr3_aa: CASGRVHEQYF; cdr3_nt: TGTGCCAGCGGCCGAGTTCACGAGCAGTACTTC
v_call: TRBV5-5; clone_size: many; d_call: NA; j_call: TRBJ2-4; cdr3_aa: CASSLLVRDKNIQYF; cdr3_nt: TGTGCCAGCAGCCTCCTGGTTCGAGACAAAAACATTCAGTACTTC
v_call: TRBV6-6; clone_size: many; d_call: NA; j_call: TRBJ2-3; cdr3_aa: CASSYIEVGTDTQYF; cdr3_nt: TGTGCCAGCAGTTACATAGAGGTGGGCACAGATACGCAGTATTTT
v_call: TRBV27; clone_size: many; d_call: NA; j_call: TRBJ2-1; cdr3_aa: CASSLAEYNEQFF; cdr3_nt: TGTGCCAGCAGTTTGGCGGAGTACAATGAGCAGTTCTTC
v_call: TRBV27; clone_size: many; d_call: TRBD1; j_call: TRBJ1-5; cdr3_aa: CASRRTGNQPQHF; cdr3_nt: TGTGCCAGCAGACGGACAGGGAATCAGCCCCAGCATTTT
v_call: TRBV7-9; clone_size: many; d_call: NA; j_call: TRBJ2-5; cdr3_aa: CASSFSVRDRGTQYF; cdr3_nt: TGTGCCAGCAGCTTTAGTGTGAGAGACCGGGGGACCCAGTACTTC
v_call: TRBV7-9; clone_size: many; d_call: NA; j_call: TRBJ1-6; cdr3_aa: CASSVLGTGSSYNSPLHF; cdr3_nt: TGTGCCAGCAGCGTCTTAGGGACTGGGAGCTCCTATAATTCACCCCTCCACTTT
v_call: TRBV18; clone_size: few; d_call: NA; j_call: TRBJ1-1; cdr3_aa: CASSPPGASEAFF; cdr3_nt: TGTGCCAGCTCACCTCCGGGGGCGTCTGAAGCTTTCTTT
v_call: TRBV5-1; clone_size: many; d_call: NA; j_call: TRBJ2-5; cdr3_aa: CASSLARQETQYF; cdr3_nt: TGCGCCAGCAGCTTAGCCAGACAAGAGACCCAGTACTTC
v_call: TRBV29-1; clone_size: many; d_call: NA; j_call: TRBJ1-5; cdr3_aa: CSVGEVNQPQHF; cdr3_nt: TGCAGCGTGGGGGAGGTAAATCAGCCCCAGCATTTT
v_call: TRBV20-1; clone_size: many; d_call: NA; j_call: TRBJ1-2; cdr3_aa: CSAKDLGPYGYTF; cdr3_nt: TGCAGTGCTAAGGACTTGGGACCCTATGGCTACACCTTC
v_call: TRBV19; clone_size: many; d_call: NA; j_call: TRBJ2-3; cdr3_aa: CASSPGGTDTQYF; cdr3_nt: TGTGCCAGTAGTCCAGGGGGCACAGATACGCAGTATTTT
v_call: TRBV12-3/TRBV12-4; clone_size: many; d_call: NA; j_call: TRBJ1-2; cdr3_aa: CASYHRFYGYTF; cdr3_nt: TGTGCCAGCTATCACAGGTTCTATGGCTACACCTTC
v_call: TRBV6-5; clone_size: many; d_call: NA; j_call: TRBJ2-7; cdr3_aa: CASSYSAQGYGEQYF; cdr3_nt: TGTGCCAGCAGTTACTCGGCACAGGGTTACGGCGAGCAGTACTTC
v_call: TRBV5-1; clone_size: many; d_call: TRBD1; j_call: TRBJ2-7; cdr3_aa: CASSLPTGQGFSYEQYF; cdr3_nt: TGCGCCAGCAGCTTGCCAACGGGACAGGGCTTCTCCTACGAGCAGTACTTC
v_call: TRBV5-5; clone_size: many; d_call: NA; j_call: TRBJ2-7; cdr3_aa: CASSLVGGSIGEQYF; cdr3_nt: TGTGCCAGCAGCTTGGTGGGGGGCTCAATTGGCGAGCAGTACTTC
v_call: TRBV29-1; clone_size: many; d_call: TRBD2; j_call: TRBJ2-7; cdr3_aa: CSVETSGFVGDEQYF; cdr3_nt: TGCAGCGTGGAGACTAGCGGGTTTGTCGGGGACGAGCAGTACTTC
v_call: TRBV27; clone_size: many; d_call: TRBD1; j_call: TRBJ2-3; cdr3_aa: CASREDRAKDTQYF; cdr3_nt: TGTGCCAGCAGGGAGGACAGGGCGAAAGATACGCAGTATTTT
v_call: TRBV12-3/TRBV12-4; clone_size: many; d_call: NA; j_call: TRBJ1-2; cdr3_aa: CASSAYIDGYTF; cdr3_nt: TGTGCCAGCAGTGCCTACATCGACGGCTACACCTTC
v_call: TRBV5-5; clone_size: NA; d_call: TRBD1; j_call: TRBJ2-7; cdr3_aa: CASSWGTGSYEQYF; cdr3_nt: TGTGCCAGCAGCTGGGGGACAGGGTCCTACGAGCAGTACTTC
v_call: TRBV5-1; clone_size: many; d_call: TRBD2; j_call: TRBJ2-2; cdr3_aa: CASSLRLAGAAYTGELFF; cdr3_nt: TGCGCCAGCAGCTTAAGACTAGCGGGGGCCGCCTACACCGGGGAGCTGTTTTTT
v_call: TRBV11-2; clone_size: many; d_call: NA; j_call: TRBJ2-1; cdr3_aa: CASSSMDSDVLHEQFF; cdr3_nt: TGTGCCAGCAGCTCAATGGACAGCGATGTGTTGCATGAGCAGTTCTTC
v_call: TRBV20-1; clone_size: many; d_call: TRBD1; j_call: TRBJ1-5; cdr3_aa: CSASGGGQGRSQPQHF; cdr3_nt: TGCAGTGCTAGTGGCGGGGGACAGGGCCGCTCCCAGCCCCAGCATTTT
v_call: TRBV25-1; clone_size: NA; d_call: NA; j_call: TRBJ2-7; cdr3_aa: CASSEFREQYF; cdr3_nt: TGTGCCAGCAGTGAATTTAGGGAGCAGTACTTC
v_call: TRBV19; clone_size: many; d_call: NA; j_call: TRBJ2-1; cdr3_aa: CASSSYSDSSYNEQFF; cdr3_nt: TGTGCCAGTAGTTCTTACAGCGACAGCTCCTACAATGAGCAGTTCTTC
v_call: TRBV12-3/TRBV12-4; clone_size: many; d_call: NA; j_call: TRBJ1-1; cdr3_aa: CASSLDPDNTEAFF; cdr3_nt: TGTGCCAGCAGTTTAGATCCGGACAACACTGAAGCTTTCTTT
v_call: TRBV27; clone_size: many; d_call: NA; j_call: TRBJ1-2; cdr3_aa: CASSLRGVPNYGYTF; cdr3_nt: TGTGCCAGCAGTTTGAGAGGCGTACCTAACTATGGCTACACCTTC
v_call: TRBV4-2; clone_size: many; d_call: TRBD1; j_call: TRBJ2-4; cdr3_aa: CASRASQGASKNIQYF; cdr3_nt: TGTGCCAGCAGAGCCTCACAGGGGGCGTCCAAAAACATTCAGTACTTC